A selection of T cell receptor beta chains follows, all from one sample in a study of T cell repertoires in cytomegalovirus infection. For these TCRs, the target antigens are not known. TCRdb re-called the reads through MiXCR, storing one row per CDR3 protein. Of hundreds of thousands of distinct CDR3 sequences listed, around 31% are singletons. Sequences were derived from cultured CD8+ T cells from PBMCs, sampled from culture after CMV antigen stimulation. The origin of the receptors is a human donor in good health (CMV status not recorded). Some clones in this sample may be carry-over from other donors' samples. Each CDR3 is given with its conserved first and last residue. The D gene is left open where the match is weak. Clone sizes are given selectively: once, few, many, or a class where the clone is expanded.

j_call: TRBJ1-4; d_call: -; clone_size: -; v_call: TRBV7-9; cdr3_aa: CASSLLIYTDEKLFF; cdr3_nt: TGTGCCAGCAGCTTACTCATCTATACGGACGAAAAACTGTTTTTT
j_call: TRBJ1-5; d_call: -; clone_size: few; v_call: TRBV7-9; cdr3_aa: CASSSRTGLNQPQHF; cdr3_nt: TGTGCCAGCAGTTCCAGGACGGGCCTCAATCAGCCCCAGCATTTT
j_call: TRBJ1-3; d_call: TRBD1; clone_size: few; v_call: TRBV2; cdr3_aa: CASIPGQISGNTIYF; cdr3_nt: TGTGCCAGCATCCCGGGACAGATCTCTGGAAACACCATATATTTT
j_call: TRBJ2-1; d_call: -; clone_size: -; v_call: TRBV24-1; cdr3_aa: CATSRVGGQNNEQFF; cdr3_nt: TGTGCCACCAGTCGAGTCGGGGGACAAAACAATGAGCAGTTCTTC
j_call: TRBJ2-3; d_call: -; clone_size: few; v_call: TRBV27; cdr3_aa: CASSVYPDTQYF; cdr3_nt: TGTGCCAGCAGTGTCTACCCAGATACGCAGTATTTT
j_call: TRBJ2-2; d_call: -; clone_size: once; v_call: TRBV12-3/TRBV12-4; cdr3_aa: CASRSGQIANTGELFF; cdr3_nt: TGTGCCAGCAGGTCTGGGCAGATCGCGAACACCGGGGAGCTGTTTTTT
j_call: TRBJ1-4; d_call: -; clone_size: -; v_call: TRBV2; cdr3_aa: CASSVVRVARAEKLFF; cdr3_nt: TGTGCCAGCAGTGTAGTTCGGGTGGCCAGGGCGGAAAAACTGTTTTTT
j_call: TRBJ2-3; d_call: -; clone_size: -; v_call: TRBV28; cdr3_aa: CASSLGGGEDTQYF; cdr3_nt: TGTGCCAGCAGTTTGGGCGGGGGCGAAGATACGCAGTATTTT
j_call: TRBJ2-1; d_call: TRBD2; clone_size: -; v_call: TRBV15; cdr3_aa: CATSRGAWVSGLAGNEQFF; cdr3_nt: TGTGCCACCAGCAGAGGCGCTTGGGTTTCGGGACTAGCGGGGAATGAGCAGTTCTTC
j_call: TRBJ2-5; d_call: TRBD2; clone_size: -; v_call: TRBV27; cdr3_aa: CASSKGLAGSRDQYF; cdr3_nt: TGTGCCAGCAGTAAGGGACTAGCGGGCTCCCGCGACCAGTACTTC
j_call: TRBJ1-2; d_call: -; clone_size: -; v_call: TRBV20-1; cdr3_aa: CSAPGGGGVGYTF; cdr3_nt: TGTAGTGCTCCTGGGGGGGGAGGGGTTGGCTACACCTTC
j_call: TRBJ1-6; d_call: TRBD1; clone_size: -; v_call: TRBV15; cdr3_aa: CATSRVSQGAGGTLHF; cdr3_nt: TGTGCCACCAGCAGAGTTAGCCAAGGGGCAGGGGGGACCCTCCACTTT